This TCR beta chain is from a study of shared clonotypes between healthy human individuals. Naive CD8 cells lacked CD45RO, underwent positive selection for CCR7 and left out terminally differentiated effector memory CD45RA+ cells. The assay was immunoSEQ multiplex PCR, and TCRdb's table has in-frame clones only and misses some. The table lists approximately 650,000 clones, around 95% of them singletons. The V and J ends lost 2 bases and 3 bases respectively, with 17 bases between them. Germline assignment: CDR1 MDHEN and CDR2 SYDVKM. The CDR3 totals 16 residues. This sequence joins TRBV28 and TRBJ2-7; D gene uncertain. The TCR originated in a woman younger than 45 in good health. The sample was naive CD8+ T cells sorted from blood. The CDR3 DNA reads as TGTGCCAGCAGTTTAAAGTTTGTGGCCAAAAACTACGAGCAGTACTTC. This sequence encodes CASSLKFVAKNYEQYF. Drawing the rest from reference TRBV28 and TRBJ2-7, the complete variable domain is DVKVTQSSRYLVKRTGEKVFLECVQDMDHENMFWYRQDPGLGLRLIYFSYDVKMKEKGDIPEGYSVSREKKERFSLILESASTNQTSMYLCASSLKFVAKNYEQYFGPGTRLTVT.